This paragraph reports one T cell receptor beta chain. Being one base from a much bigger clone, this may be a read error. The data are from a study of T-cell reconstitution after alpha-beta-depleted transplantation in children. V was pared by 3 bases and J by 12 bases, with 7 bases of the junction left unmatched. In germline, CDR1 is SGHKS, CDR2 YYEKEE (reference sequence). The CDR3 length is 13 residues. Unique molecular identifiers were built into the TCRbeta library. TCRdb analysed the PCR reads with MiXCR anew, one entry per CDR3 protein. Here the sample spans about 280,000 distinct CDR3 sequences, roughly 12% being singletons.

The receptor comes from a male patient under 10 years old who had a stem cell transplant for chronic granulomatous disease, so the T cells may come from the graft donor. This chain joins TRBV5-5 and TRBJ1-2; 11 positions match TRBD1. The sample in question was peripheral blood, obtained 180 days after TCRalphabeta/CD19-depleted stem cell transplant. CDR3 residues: CASSWGTGGGDTF. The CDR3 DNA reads TGTGCCAGCAGCTGGGGGACAGGGGGAGGCGACACCTTC. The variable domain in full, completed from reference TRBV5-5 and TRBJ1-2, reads DAGVTQSPTHLIKTRGQQVTLRCSPISGHKSVSWYQQVLGQGPQFIFQYYEKEERGRGNFPDRFSARQFPNYSSELNVNALLLGDSALYLCASSWGTGGGDTFGSGTRLTVV.